This T cell receptor beta chain was recorded in a study of cytomegalovirus exposure and HLA in healthy donors (dated by TCRdb to 2015 to 2018). At the level of the whole study: An earlier analysis of some 500 of the donors reported roughly 270 Gb of sequence data and 100 million to 130 million unique TCR beta sequences from about 179 million T cells. Rather than using new phenotypic data, the later analysis identified candidate immune exposures from TCR beta sequences and from how often those sequences occurred across donors. Among the roughly 380 genotyped donors, about 85% belonged to the genetic ancestry cluster associated with self-reported Caucasian donors. Every repertoire in the discovery cohort had been generated on one and the same sequencing platform. To predict cytomegalovirus infection status, the study brought together high-throughput TCR immunosequencing, statistical association of individual TCRs with disease status, and machine learning. Typing coverage differed by locus: A, B, C, DRB1 and DQB1 were typed in about 620-630 donors, DQA1 in about 550, DPA1 in around 580, and DPB1 in about 450. Besides the first cohort of 666 subjects, a separate validation cohort made up of 120 or so different subjects was used. In a later analysis, previously published TCR beta repertoires from some 640 donors were re-analyzed and high-resolution HLA genotyping was added so that TCR occurrence patterns could be studied. Genome-wide SNP genotypes for about 65% of the roughly 700 donors were used in a later genetic analysis, which treated that subset as a discovery cohort. Roughly 310 gigabases of sequencing data and around 87 million unique TCR sequences were included in an early release covering roughly 700 HLA-typed donors. The study was designed to test whether signatures of past pathogen exposure could be identified by cataloging public T cell receptors. Using immunosequencing, the study profiled T cell repertoires from about 620 subjects and related those repertoires to cytomegalovirus serostatus. A few DR-DQ haplotypes were handled as single units for association and clustering because linkage in the cohort was strong. Class I and class II HLA loci were covered by the typing at four-digit resolution. Among around 400 genotyped donors of the cohort, an average of about 240,000 unique TCR beta nucleotide sequences were sequenced per donor, roughly 20% of them non-productive. Donor age, sex, ethnicity and CMV serostatus were compiled alongside the repertoire data. To decide whether each TCR beta V gene segment behaved as functional or pseudogenic, an earlier analysis of over 500 of the donors relied on high-throughput TCR beta sequencing.

The cohort comprised 550 to 700 healthy bone marrow donors. Cohort members were all nominally healthy when sampled, although unrecorded immune exposures were likely present. The donor tested CMV seropositive, placing the donor among the roughly 300 seropositive members of the cohort. A peripheral blood sample was collected from each donor, and TCR beta sequencing was performed on peripheral blood mononuclear cells. The Qiagen DNeasy Blood Extraction Kit was used to extract genomic DNA from the blood cell samples. The study at large found these results: Only TCR beta chains were sequenced in this cohort, and the absence of alpha or paired-chain data limited detectable features. The classifier was reported to diagnose cytomegalovirus status with high specificity and sensitivity in both the original and validation cohorts. A later analysis found that most CMV-associated TCR beta chains appeared HLA-restricted, with HLA associations seemingly driven largely by CMV exposure. Several of the top co-occurrence clusters appeared to be linked to parvovirus B19, influenza, CMV and Epstein-Barr virus, according to a later analysis. According to a later genetic analysis, donors in an Asian-associated ancestry cluster had fewer N-insertions in productive TCRs than the approximately 630-donor mean. In the study, around 150 TCR beta chains were listed as associated with cytomegalovirus. Three of the identified cytomegalovirus-associated TCR beta chains were confirmed in vitro to be specific for cytomegalovirus antigens. When HLA alleles, especially DR and DQ, strongly co-occurred, attributing TCR associations to individual alleles was difficult. HLA typing was unavailable for some donors at each locus, so association tests used only the typed subset. Some IMGT-functional V segments, including TRBV6-2 and TRBV6-3, could not be distinguished by the 87-base-pair reads and were therefore excluded. While some public TCRs were present in many individuals, most TCR sequences turned up only very rarely across donors. A cluster of highly shared sequence variants was judged likely to represent a technical artifact of the sequencing pipeline. Because counts were too low, fewer than 20 rarely observed V segments, including chromosome 9 orphons, were excluded from the earlier analysis of about 500 of the donors. V-gene and J-gene trimming of TCR beta chains was associated with a missense DCLRE1C variant in a later genetic analysis, and the association was replicated in an independent cohort. A later analysis found that HLA-associated TCR beta chains were more clonally expanded and had lower generation probabilities than equally common non-associated chains. A later analysis associated around 16,000 TCR beta sequences with specific HLA alleles at a false discovery rate of 0.05. CMV serostatus was the only immune exposure information available for the cohort. In a later analysis, TCR association rates were found to vary across HLA loci, with the most associated TCRs seen for DRB1 alleles and the fewest for HLA-C alleles. Correlated functional status among segregating V segments might reflect linkage disequilibrium, but an unknown experimental factor could not be ruled out. According to the authors, the approach could potentially be generalized to other disease states and immunological phenotypes. Broadly in line with IMGT annotations, most TCR beta V segments showed up in productive rearrangements about 87% or about 30% of the time in an earlier analysis of 450 to 750 of the donors. Presence/absence analyses assumed roughly uniform sequencing depth across donors, an assumption that may not hold. A further reported finding was that TCR beta sequences accurately predicted the HLA-A and HLA-B alleles for most subjects in the first cohort.

The library relied on the immunoSEQ multiplex PCR assay. For the multiplex PCR, a mixture combining 60 forward primers for TCR Vbeta segments and 13 reverse primers for TCR Jbeta segments was used. Amplification of the CDR3 region of rearranged TCR beta genes was performed with a multiplex PCR assay on genomic DNA. Amplified TCR beta libraries were sequenced as 87-base-pair reads on the Illumina HiSeq System. Per the source publication's procedure: In a later analysis, about 80 million unique TCR beta chains were counted across the 650 to 750 repertoires, and about 10 million of these chains were shared by at least two donors. A nearest-neighbor algorithm error-corrected the raw reads and collapsed the reads into unique sequences, merging closely related sequences to remove PCR and sequencing errors. Alignment of CDR3 sequences to IMGT reference sequences was used to assign V, D and J gene segments. For a sequence to be retained, a match of at least six nucleotides to both a V gene segment and a J gene segment was required. A rearrangement was called productive if the CDR3 had no stop codons and remained in frame with V and J, and every other rearrangement was called non-productive. Following IMGT convention, CDR3 was defined as the stretch from the second conserved V-encoded cysteine to the conserved J-encoded phenylalanine. Sequences without an unambiguous match to a single V gene segment were excluded from the earlier analysis of about 600 of the donors. In an earlier analysis of 450 to 700 of the donors, V segments were called functional above 56.7% productive rearrangements and were called segregating when the between-donor standard deviation exceeded 5%. A statistical classification framework was developed to diagnose cytomegalovirus status using the catalog of TCR beta chain sequences. In a later analysis, V and J genes were assigned by comparing TCR nucleotide sequences against IMGT/GENE-DB human TR gene sequences. A later analysis assigned CDR3 sequences and most-parsimonious VDJ recombination scenarios with the TCRdist pipeline. In a later analysis, each TCR beta chain was defined by its CDR3 amino acid sequence together with its V-gene family, and reads lacking a unique V-gene family were excluded. In a later analysis, some 600 highly shared, low-generation-probability nucleotide sequences were removed to address suspected cross-contamination and a sequencing artifact. For each public chain, a later analysis derived a clonal expansion index from normalized ranks of inferred template counts within each repertoire. In a later analysis, generation probabilities were computed with a VDJ recombination model fitted to out-of-frame rearrangements, and the resulting probabilities were checked against IGoR. In a later analysis, TCR-TCR, TCR-HLA and TCR-CMV co-occurrence was scored with hypergeometric tests, and a repertoire-size bias correction was applied to TCR pairs. In a later analysis, false discovery rates were estimated by permuting HLA or CMV assignments 20 times. In a later analysis, co-occurring TCRs were grouped using DBSCAN, and TCRdist sequence similarity was added for clustering within HLA-allele-positive subsets. Repertoires with fewer than 30,000 or more than 120,000 public chains were left out of co-occurrence clustering, as were roughly five repertoires with anomalous nucleotide sharing. TCRdb took this table from immuneACCESS and kept in-frame rearrangements with V and J called. Such tables lack part of the clones; where checked against another copy, unresolved V genes explain under half of the gap, and the rest is unexplained. That table supplies the V and J calls and clone size; D and trimming were determined from the DNA. The sample data list more than 150,000 clones, and around 80% of these were observed just once. The ten largest account for around 3.1% of the sample.

Its CDR3 holds 16 amino acids, cysteine through phenylalanine. Left in the record is the CDR3 DNA by itself, 48 bases read in frame from the first base. The germline ends are 17 bases apart after V is trimmed by 5 bases and J by 1 base. CDR1 SGHAT and CDR2 FQDESV are derived from the germline V gene (reference sequence). As concerns this clone: No antigen is known for it. The sample holds no much larger clone one base away, and base qualities are not on file.

Sequencing input: PBMCs. This TCR was recovered from a woman aged 50 to 60 in good health and CMV-seropositive. The rearrangement joined TRBV11-1 to TRBJ1-1, and TRBD1 may be the D gene, going by 6 matching bases. The CDR3 has the sequence CASSPQDRTANTEAFF. The bases are TGTGCCAGCAGCCCCCAGGACAGAACAGCGAACACTGAAGCTTTCTTT.